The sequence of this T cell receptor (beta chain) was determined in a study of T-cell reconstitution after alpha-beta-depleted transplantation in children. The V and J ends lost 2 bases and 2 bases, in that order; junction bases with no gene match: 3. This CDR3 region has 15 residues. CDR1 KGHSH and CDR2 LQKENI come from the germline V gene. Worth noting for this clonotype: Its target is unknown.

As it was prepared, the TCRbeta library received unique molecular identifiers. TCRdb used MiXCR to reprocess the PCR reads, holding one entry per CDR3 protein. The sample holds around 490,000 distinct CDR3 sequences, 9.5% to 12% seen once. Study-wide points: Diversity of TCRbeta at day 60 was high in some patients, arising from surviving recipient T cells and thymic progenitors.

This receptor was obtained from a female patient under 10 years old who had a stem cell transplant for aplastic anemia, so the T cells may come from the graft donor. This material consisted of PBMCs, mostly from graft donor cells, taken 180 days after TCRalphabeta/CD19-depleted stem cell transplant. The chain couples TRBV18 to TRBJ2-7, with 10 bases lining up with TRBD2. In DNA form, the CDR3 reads TGTGCCAGCTCACCAACTAGCGGGACCCCCTACGAGCAGTACTTC. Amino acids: CASSPTSGTPYEQYF.